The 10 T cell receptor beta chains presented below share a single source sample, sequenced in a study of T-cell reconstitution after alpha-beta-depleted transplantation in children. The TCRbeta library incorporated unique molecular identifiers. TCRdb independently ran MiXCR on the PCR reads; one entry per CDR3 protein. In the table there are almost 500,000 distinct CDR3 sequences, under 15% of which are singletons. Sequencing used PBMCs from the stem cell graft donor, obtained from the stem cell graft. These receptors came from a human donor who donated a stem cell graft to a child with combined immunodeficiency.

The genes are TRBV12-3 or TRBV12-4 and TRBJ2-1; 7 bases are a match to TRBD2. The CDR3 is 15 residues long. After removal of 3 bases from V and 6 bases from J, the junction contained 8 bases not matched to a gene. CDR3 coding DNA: TGTGCCAGCAGTTTTATTCTAGCGGTTGGCAATGAGCAGTTCTTC. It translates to CASSFILAVGNEQFF.

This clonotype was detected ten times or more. This CDR3 is CASSLASHDRVNEQFF. The DNA for the CDR3 is TGCGCCAGCAGCTTGGCCTCCCATGACAGGGTCAATGAGCAGTTCTTC. The chain couples TRBV5-1 to TRBJ2-1; 7 bases map to TRBD1. Germline loops: CDR1 SGHRS, CDR2 YFSETQ. There are 16 residues in the CDR3. The V and J ends lost 0 bases and 6 bases, in that order; junction bases with no gene match: 9.

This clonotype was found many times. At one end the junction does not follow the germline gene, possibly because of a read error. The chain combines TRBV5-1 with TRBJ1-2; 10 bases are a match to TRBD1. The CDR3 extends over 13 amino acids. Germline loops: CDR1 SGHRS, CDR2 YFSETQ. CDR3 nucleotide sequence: TGTGCCAGCAGCCCGGGACAGGGGTATGGCTACACCTTC. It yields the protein CASSPGQGYGYTF.

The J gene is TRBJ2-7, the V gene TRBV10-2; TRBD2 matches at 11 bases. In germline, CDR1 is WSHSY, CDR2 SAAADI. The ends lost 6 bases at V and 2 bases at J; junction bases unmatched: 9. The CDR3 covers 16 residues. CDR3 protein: CASRGVVAGGPYEQYF. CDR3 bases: TGCGCCAGCAGGGGTGTGGTAGCGGGAGGGCCCTACGAGCAGTACTTC.

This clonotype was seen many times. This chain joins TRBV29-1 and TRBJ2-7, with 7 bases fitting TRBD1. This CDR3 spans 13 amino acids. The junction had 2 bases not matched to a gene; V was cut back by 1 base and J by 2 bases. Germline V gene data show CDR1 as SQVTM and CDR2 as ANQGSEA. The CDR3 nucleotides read TGCAGCGTTGAAGGGACAGGAACCTACGAGCAGTACTTC. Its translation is CSVEGTGTYEQYF.

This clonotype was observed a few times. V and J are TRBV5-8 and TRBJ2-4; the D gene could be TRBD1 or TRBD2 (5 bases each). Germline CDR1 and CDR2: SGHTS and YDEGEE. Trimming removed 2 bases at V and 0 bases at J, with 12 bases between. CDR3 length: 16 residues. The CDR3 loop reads CASSFWGSTAKNIQYF. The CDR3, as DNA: TGTGCCAGCAGCTTCTGGGGGTCAACAGCCAAAAACATTCAGTACTTC. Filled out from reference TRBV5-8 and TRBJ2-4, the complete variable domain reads EAGVTQSPTHLIKTRGQQATLRCSPISGHTSVYWYQQALGLGLQFLLWYDEGEERNRGNFPPRFSGRQFPNYSSELNVNALELEDSALYLCASSFWGSTAKNIQYFGAGTRLSVL.

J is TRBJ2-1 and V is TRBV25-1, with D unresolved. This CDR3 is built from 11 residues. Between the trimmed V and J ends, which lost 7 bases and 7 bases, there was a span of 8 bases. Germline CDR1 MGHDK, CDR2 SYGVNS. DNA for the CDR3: TGTGCCAGCATTGGATCGAATGAGCAGTTCTTC. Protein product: CASIGSNEQFF.

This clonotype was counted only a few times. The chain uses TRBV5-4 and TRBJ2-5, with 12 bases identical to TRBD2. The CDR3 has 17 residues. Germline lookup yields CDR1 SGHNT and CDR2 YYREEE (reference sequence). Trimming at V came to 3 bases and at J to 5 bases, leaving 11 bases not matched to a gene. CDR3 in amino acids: CASSSASGGVPGETQYF. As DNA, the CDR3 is TGTGCCAGCAGCTCAGCTAGCGGGGGGGTACCGGGTGAGACCCAGTACTTC.

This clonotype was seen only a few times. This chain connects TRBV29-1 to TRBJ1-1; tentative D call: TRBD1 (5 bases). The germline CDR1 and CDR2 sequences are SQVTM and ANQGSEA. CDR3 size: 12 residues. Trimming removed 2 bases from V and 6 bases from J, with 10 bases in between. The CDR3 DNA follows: TGCAGCGTTGAACTGGGGGTGCCTGAAGCTTTCTTT. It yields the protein CSVELGVPEAFF. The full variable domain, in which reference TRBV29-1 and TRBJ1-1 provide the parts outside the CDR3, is SAVISQKPSRDICQRGTSLTIQCQVDSQVTMMFWYRQQPGQSLTLIATANQGSEATYESGFVIDKFPISRPNLTFSTLTVSNMSPEDSSIYLCSVELGVPEAFFGQGTRLTVV.

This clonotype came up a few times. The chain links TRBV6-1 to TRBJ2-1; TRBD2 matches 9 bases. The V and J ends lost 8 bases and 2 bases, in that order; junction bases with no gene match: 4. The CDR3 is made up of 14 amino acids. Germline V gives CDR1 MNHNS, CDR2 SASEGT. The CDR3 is CASFSSGAYNEQFF. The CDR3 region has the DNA TGTGCCAGCTTCTCTAGCGGGGCCTACAATGAGCAGTTCTTC.